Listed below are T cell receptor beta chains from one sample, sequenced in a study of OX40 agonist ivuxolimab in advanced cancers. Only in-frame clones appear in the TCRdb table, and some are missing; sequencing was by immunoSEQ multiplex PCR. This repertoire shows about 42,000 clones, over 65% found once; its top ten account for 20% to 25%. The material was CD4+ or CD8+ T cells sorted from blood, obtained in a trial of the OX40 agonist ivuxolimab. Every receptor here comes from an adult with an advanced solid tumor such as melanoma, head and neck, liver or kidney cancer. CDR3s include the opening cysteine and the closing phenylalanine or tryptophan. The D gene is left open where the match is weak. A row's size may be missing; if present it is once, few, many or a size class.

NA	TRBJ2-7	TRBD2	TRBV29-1	CSVATGLAGSYEQYF	TGCAGCGTCGCGACTGGCCTAGCGGGTTCCTACGAGCAGTACTTC
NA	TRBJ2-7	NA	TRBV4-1	CASSQAESSYEQYF	TGCGCCAGCAGCCAAGCGGAGAGCTCCTACGAGCAGTACTTC
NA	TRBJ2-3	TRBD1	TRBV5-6	CASSRGQGSTDTQYF	TGTGCCAGCAGCCGGGGACAGGGTAGCACAGATACGCAGTATTTT
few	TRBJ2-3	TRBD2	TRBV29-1	CSVAGAGGLADTQYF	TGCAGCGTTGCCGGGGCGGGGGGGCTGGCAGATACGCAGTATTTT
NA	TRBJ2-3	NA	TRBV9	CASSVGPDTDTQYF	TGTGCCAGCAGCGTAGGGCCAGACACAGATACGCAGTATTTT
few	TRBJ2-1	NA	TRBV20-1	CSASLASEQFF	TGCAGTGCTAGCCTAGCGAGCGAGCAGTTCTTC
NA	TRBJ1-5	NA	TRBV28	CASSLLSNQPQHF	TGTGCCAGCAGTTTACTCTCAAATCAGCCCCAGCATTTT
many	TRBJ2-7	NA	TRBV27	CASSSSNSYEQYF	TGTGCCAGCAGTTCCAGTAACTCCTACGAGCAGTACTTC
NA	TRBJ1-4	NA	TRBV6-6	CASSLLGATNEKLFF	TGTGCCAGCAGCCTCCTTGGGGCAACTAATGAAAAACTGTTTTTT
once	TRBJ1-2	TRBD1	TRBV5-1	CASSSWTGNNYGYTF	TGCGCCAGCAGCTCATGGACAGGGAATAACTATGGCTACACCTTC
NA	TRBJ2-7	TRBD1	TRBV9	CASSASGQGAYEQYF	TGTGCCAGCAGCGCCTCGGGACAGGGGGCCTACGAGCAGTACTTC
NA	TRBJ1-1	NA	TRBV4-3	CASSQDAFNTEAFF	TGCGCCAGCAGCCAAGATGCCTTTAACACTGAAGCTTTCTTT
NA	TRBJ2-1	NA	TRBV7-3	CASSLRVPTSYNEQFF	TGTGCCAGCAGCTTGCGGGTGCCAACCTCCTACAATGAGCAGTTCTTC
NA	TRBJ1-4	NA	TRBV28	CASSPGRAVSTTNEKLFF	TGTGCCAGCAGCCCTGGACGAGCAGTCTCCACAACTAATGAAAAACTGTTTTTT
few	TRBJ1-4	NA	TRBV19	CASRPTGYNEKLFF	TGTGCCAGTAGACCGACCGGATATAATGAAAAACTGTTTTTT
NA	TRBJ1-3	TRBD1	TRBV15	CATSRDRGFGNTIYF	TGTGCCACCAGCAGAGACAGGGGGTTTGGAAACACCATATATTTT
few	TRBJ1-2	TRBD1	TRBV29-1	CSVEERQGGNRYTF	TGCAGCGTTGAAGAACGACAGGGGGGTAATCGCTACACCTTC
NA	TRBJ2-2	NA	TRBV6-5	CASSYSSRWELFF	TGTGCCAGCAGTTACTCGAGTAGGTGGGAGCTGTTTTTT
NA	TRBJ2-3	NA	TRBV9	CASSVQGTSTDTQYF	TGTGCCAGCAGCGTACAGGGAACTAGCACAGATACGCAGTATTTT
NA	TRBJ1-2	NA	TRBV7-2	CASSLDRANYGYTF	TGTGCCAGCAGCTTAGACAGAGCGAACTATGGCTACACCTTC
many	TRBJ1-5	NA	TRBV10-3	CAISESGLENQPQHF	TGTGCCATCAGTGAGTCGGGGTTGGAGAATCAGCCCCAGCATTTT
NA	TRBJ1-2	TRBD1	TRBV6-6	CASSWDSRSGYTF	TGTGCCAGCAGCTGGGACAGTAGGAGTGGCTACACCTTC
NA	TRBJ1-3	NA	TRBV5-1	CASSLSGAASGNTIYF	TGCGCCAGCAGCTTGTCGGGGGCCGCCTCTGGAAACACCATATATTTT
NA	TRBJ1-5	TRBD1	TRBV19	CAGIDLVGQGTQPQHF	TGTGCCGGTATCGATTTGGTGGGACAGGGAACCCAGCCCCAGCATTTT
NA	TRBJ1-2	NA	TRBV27	CASSDRTSNYGYTF	TGTGCCAGCAGCGACCGGACCTCTAACTATGGCTACACCTTC
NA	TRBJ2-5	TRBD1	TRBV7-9	CASSLGSGTGYLETQYF	TGTGCCAGCAGCTTAGGAAGCGGGACAGGGTATTTGGAGACCCAGTACTTC
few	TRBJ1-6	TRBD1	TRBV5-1	CASSPGQGYYNSPLHF	TGCGCCAGCAGCCCGGGACAGGGTTACTATAATTCACCCCTCCACTTT
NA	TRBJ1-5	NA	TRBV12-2	CASRLELGILPDNQPQHF	TGTGCAAGTCGCTTAGAATTGGGCATCCTTCCCGACAATCAGCCCCAGCATTTT
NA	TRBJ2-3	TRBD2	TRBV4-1	CASSQDFGGGAGDTQYF	TGCGCCAGCAGCCAAGATTTCGGCGGGGGGGCCGGCGATACGCAGTATTTT
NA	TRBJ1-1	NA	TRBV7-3	CASSLNEVTEAFF	TGTGCCAGCAGCTTAAACGAGGTCACTGAAGCTTTCTTT
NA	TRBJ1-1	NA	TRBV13	CASSLGPTEAFF	TGTGCCAGCAGCTTAGGGCCTACTGAAGCTTTCTTT
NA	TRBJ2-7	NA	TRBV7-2	CASSQSSYEQYF	TGTGCCAGCAGCCAGAGCTCCTACGAGCAGTACTTC
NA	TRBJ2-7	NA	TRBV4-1	CASSQGAASYEQYF	TGCGCCAGCAGCCAAGGGGCGGCGAGCTACGAGCAGTACTTC
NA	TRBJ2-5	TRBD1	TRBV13	CASSSDRDSQETQYF	TGTGCCAGCAGCTCAGACCGGGACAGCCAAGAGACCCAGTACTTC
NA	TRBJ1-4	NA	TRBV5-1	CASSWGRTEKLFF	TGCGCCAGCAGCTGGGGGAGGACTGAAAAACTGTTTTTT
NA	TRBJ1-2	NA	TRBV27	CASGFQFGAYGYTF	TGTGCCAGCGGCTTTCAATTTGGAGCCTATGGCTACACCTTC
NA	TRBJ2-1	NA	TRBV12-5	CASGLGEQGPNEQFF	TGTGCTAGTGGTTTGGGGGAACAGGGACCTAATGAGCAGTTCTTC
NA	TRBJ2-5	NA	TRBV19	CASSLGQTQYF	TGTGCCAGTAGCCTTGGGCAGACCCAGTACTTC
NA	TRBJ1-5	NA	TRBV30	CAWSLNSNQPQHF	TGTGCCTGGAGTCTGAATAGCAATCAGCCCCAGCATTTT
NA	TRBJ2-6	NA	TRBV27	CASTQGAGGANVLTF	TGTGCCAGCACCCAAGGGGCTGGCGGGGCCAACGTCCTGACTTTC
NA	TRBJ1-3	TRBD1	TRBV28	CASRSQGTGVGNTIYF	TGTGCCAGCAGGTCTCAGGGGACAGGGGTTGGAAACACCATATATTTT
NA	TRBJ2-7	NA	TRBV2	CASRGLEQYF	TGTGCCAGCAGGGGTCTCGAGCAGTACTTC
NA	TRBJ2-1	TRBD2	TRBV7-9	CASSPMWASGGAYNEQFF	TGTGCCAGCAGCCCGATGTGGGCTAGCGGGGGGGCCTACAATGAGCAGTTCTTC
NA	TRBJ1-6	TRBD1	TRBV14	CASSGQGNSPLHF	TGTGCCAGCAGCGGACAGGGTAATTCACCCCTCCACTTT
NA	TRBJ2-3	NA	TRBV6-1	CASSEGPAADTQYF	TGTGCCAGCAGTGAGGGTCCGGCCGCAGATACGCAGTATTTT
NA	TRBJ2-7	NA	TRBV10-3	CAISEGLLYEQYF	TGTGCCATCAGTGAGGGGCTGCTCTACGAGCAGTACTTC
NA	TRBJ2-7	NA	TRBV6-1	CASSDVTGGTEAQYF	TGTGCCAGCAGTGACGTCACTGGGGGTACAGAGGCGCAGTACTTC
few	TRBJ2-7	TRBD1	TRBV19	CASSDRGLSYEQYF	TGTGCCAGTAGTGACAGGGGCCTCTCCTACGAGCAGTACTTC
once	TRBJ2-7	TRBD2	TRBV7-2	CASSPLVSGGSYEQYF	TGTGCCAGCAGCCCCTTGGTGAGCGGGGGCTCCTACGAGCAGTACTTC
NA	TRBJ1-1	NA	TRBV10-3	CAISDKGITEAFF	TGTGCCATCAGTGATAAGGGTATCACTGAAGCTTTCTTT
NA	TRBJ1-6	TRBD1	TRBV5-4	CASTLGAGGNSPLHF	TGTGCCAGCACCTTGGGGGCAGGGGGAAATTCACCCCTCCACTTT